A single sample gave rise to the 30 T cell receptor beta chains below, sequenced in a study of persistence of HIV-infected CD4 T cells. This was the immunoSEQ version 4 assay in survey mode. Using immunoSEQ multiplex PCR, the repertoire was profiled, and TCRdb retains in-frame clones only, with some absent. Among tens of thousands of clones listed, around 72% were seen once. Their antigens are not known. Lysates of CMV-infected fibroblasts at 9.5 to 10 ug/mL stimulated these cells. CD40L/CD69 double-negative CD45RO-high memory CD4+ T cells were collected. The sample consisted of CD4+ T cells sorted from PBMCs after roughly 18-hour stimulation, taken from a patient who received antiretroviral therapy. All receptors derive from an adult man with HIV who was CMV-seropositive.

The chain has TRBV4-1 and TRBJ2-7, with a possible D match to TRBD2 (5 bases). The CDR3 extends over 16 amino acids. Trimming took off 0 bases at V and 3 bases at J, with 15 bases between the two ends. Germline V gene data show CDR1 as MGHRA and CDR2 as YSYEKL. In DNA, the CDR3 is TGCGCCAGCAGCCAAGAATCAGGACTTTCGAACTACGAGCAGTACTTC. It is translated as CASSQESGLSNYEQYF.

The rearrangement uses TRBV3-1 (or the pseudogene TRBV3-2) and TRBJ1-1; possibly TRBD1 for D (6 bases). The CDR3 has 16 residues. Trimming took 4 bases from V and 6 from J, leaving 21 bases between them. From germline, CDR1 is LGHDT and CDR2 YNNKEL (reference sequence). CDR3 residues: CASSRVGKQGPAEAFF. Here the CDR3 DNA reads TGTGCCAGCAGCCGAGTTGGAAAACAGGGTCCCGCTGAAGCTTTCTTT.

As DNA, the CDR3 is TGTGCCTGTGGAAGCGGGTTCAGCTCCTACGAGCAGTACTTC. The encoded protein is CACGSGFSSYEQYF. This rearrangement joins TRBV30 to TRBJ2-7, with D tentatively TRBD2 (6 bases). The CDR3 is 14 amino acids. Germline assignment: CDR1 GTSNPN and CDR2 SVGIG (reference sequence). V was cut by 6 bases and J by 0 bases, with 15 bases left in between.

The chain uses TRBV7-9 and TRBJ2-1, with 14 bases that match TRBD2. Per the germline V gene, CDR1 is SEHNR and CDR2 is FQNEAQ (reference sequence). The junction had 6 bases not matched to a gene; V was cut back by 2 bases and J by 12 bases. The CDR3 has 15 residues. The CDR3 is CASSLSGTSGSTQFF. The CDR3 DNA reads as TGTGCCAGCAGCTTAAGTGGGACTAGCGGGAGTACGCAGTTCTTC. The full variable domain, rest sourced from reference TRBV7-9 and TRBJ2-1, is DTGVSQNPRHKITKRGQNVTFRCDPISEHNRLYWYRQTLGQGPEFLTYFQNEAQLEKSRLLSDRFSAERPKGSFSTLEIQRTEQGDSAMYLCASSLSGTSGSTQFFGPGTRLTVL.

V is TRBV11-2 and J is TRBJ2-2, with 9 bases matching TRBD2. This CDR3 comprises 16 residues. J lost 9 bases, V lost 1 base, and 9 bases had no gene match. The germline V gene has CDR1 SGHAT and CDR2 FQNNGV. The CDR3 region has the DNA TGTGCCAGCAGCTTAGGTACTTCGCGGGAGGGCCGGGAGCTGTTTTTT. This encodes CASSLGTSREGRELFF.

The count of this clone is one. V gene TRBV4-2 combines with J gene TRBJ2-5; D is possibly TRBD1 or TRBD2 (7 bases each). This CDR3 contains 15 residues. Germline CDR1 reads LGHNA; CDR2 reads YNFKEQ. Trimming stripped 3 bases from V and 3 bases from J, with 14 bases between. CDR3 in DNA: TGTGCCAGCAGCCAGATCGGGGGGACAGAAGAGACCCAGTACTTC. Its protein is CASSQIGGTEETQYF.

CDR3 coding DNA: TGCGCCAGCAGCTCGGGACAGTCTAATGAAAAACTGTTTTTT. This gives the protein CASSSGQSNEKLFF. The J gene is TRBJ1-4, the V gene TRBV5-1, with 7 nucleotides matching TRBD1. The ends lost 3 bases at V and 3 bases at J; junction bases unmatched: 2. The CDR3 is 14 residues long. The V gene's germline CDR1 is SGHRS and CDR2 YFSETQ.

This sequence joins TRBV12-3 or TRBV12-4 and TRBJ2-5; D might be TRBD2 (6 bases). V lost 4 bases and J lost 3, with 9 bases in between. This CDR3 region has 13 residues. CDR3 nucleotides: TGTGCCAGCAGTTCGGGACTCGAAGAGACCCAGTACTTC. As protein: CASSSGLEETQYF.

V usage is TRBV7-9 and J usage is TRBJ1-4; TRBD1 aligns across 9 bases. The germline V gene has CDR1 SEHNR and CDR2 FQNEAQ (reference sequence). CDR3 size: 15 residues. The junction had 5 bases not matched to a gene; V was cut back by 4 bases and J by 5 bases. CDR3 DNA sequence: TGTGCCAGCAGCTCCCCCGGGACAGGGAATGAAAAACTGTTTTTT. Protein sequence: CASSSPGTGNEKLFF.

The chain combines TRBV6-5 with TRBJ2-7, with D possibly called TRBD1 or TRBD2 (5 bases each). The CDR3 has 15 amino acids. V was clipped by 4 bases and J by 4 bases, with 17 bases between them. Germline CDR1 MNHEY, CDR2 SVGAGI. CDR3 amino acids: CASSWSGRDVYEQYF. CDR3 DNA sequence: TGTGCCAGCAGTTGGTCGGGACGGGATGTATACGAGCAGTACTTC.

This clone was detected only once. The chain recombines TRBV28 with TRBJ2-4; 7 nucleotides match TRBD1. The CDR3 runs 16 residues. Per the germline V gene, CDR1 is MDHEN and CDR2 is SYDVKM. Losses at the gene ends were 5 bases for V and 5 bases for J; bases not matched to a gene: 12. CDR3 sequence: CASSPYRGNGENIQYF. The CDR3 DNA reads as TGTGCCAGCAGTCCATACAGGGGAAATGGCGAAAACATTCAGTACTTC.

The chain is built from TRBV5-6 and TRBJ2-7, with D possibly matching TRBD1 (6 bases). V was clipped by 1 base and J by 1 base, with 12 bases between them. This CDR3 has 15 amino acids. CDR1 is SGHDT and CDR2 is YYEEEE in the germline V gene. The CDR3 here is CASSLPGTPSYEQYF. CDR3 coding DNA: TGTGCCAGCAGCTTGCCCGGGACACCATCCTACGAGCAGTACTTC.

This chain joins TRBV5-8 and TRBJ2-5, with 12 bases identical to TRBD2. The CDR3 spans 20 residues. Per the germline V gene, CDR1 is SGHTS and CDR2 is YDEGEE. V shed 3 bases and J 1 base; nucleotides not matched to a gene: 16. The CDR3: CASSSSTSSGGAYRQETQYF. CDR3 in DNA: TGTGCCAGCAGCTCCTCTACTTCTAGCGGGGGGGCCTATCGCCAAGAGACCCAGTACTTC.

This clone was observed a single time. The chain carries TRBV7-2 and TRBJ2-7; 10 positions match TRBD1. This CDR3 is 15 amino acids long. CDR1 and CDR2 from the germline V gene are SGHTA and FQGNSA. The V and J ends lost 1 base and 4 bases, in that order; junction bases with no gene match: 4. Here the CDR3 DNA reads TGTGCCAGCAGCTTAGGTGGACAGGGGGTGTACGAGCAGTACTTC. Translating it yields CASSLGGQGVYEQYF. Full variable domain (missing parts from reference TRBV7-2 and TRBJ2-7): GAGVSQSPSNKVTEKGKDVELRCDPISGHTALYWYRQSLGQGLEFLIYFQGNSAPDKSGLPSDRFSAERTGGSVSTLTIQRTQQEDSAVYLCASSLGGQGVYEQYFGPGTRLTVT.

This chain connects TRBV30 to TRBJ2-5, with D uncertain. In germline, CDR1 is GTSNPN, CDR2 SVGIG (reference sequence). With 1 base removed from V and 5 bases from J, the gap between germline ends came to 11 bases. CDR3 length equals 13 residues. As DNA, the CDR3 is TGTGCCTGGAGTGAACTCCAAGGCGAGACCCAGTACTTC. Translating it yields CAWSELQGETQYF.

The chain joins TRBV7-2 to TRBJ2-2; possibly TRBD1 for D (6 bases). V lost 6 bases to trimming and J lost 2 bases, with 10 bases between them. CDR1 SGHTA and CDR2 FQGNSA come from the germline V gene. This CDR3 is 14 amino acids long. The CDR3 sequence: CASRSTGNTGELFF. CDR3 DNA sequence: TGTGCCAGCAGATCGACAGGAAACACCGGGGAGCTGTTTTTT. Full variable domain (outside the CDR3, taken from reference TRBV7-2 and TRBJ2-2): GAGVSQSPSNKVTEKGKDVELRCDPISGHTALYWYRQSLGQGLEFLIYFQGNSAPDKSGLPSDRFSAERTGGSVSTLTIQRTQQEDSAVYLCASRSTGNTGELFFGEGSRLTVL.

CDR3 in DNA: TGTGCCAGCAGCTTGGGAGTCTCTGGTCTCTATGGCTACACCTTC. This sequence encodes CASSLGVSGLYGYTF. The chain joins TRBV5-8 to TRBJ1-2, with no clear D. The CDR3 has 15 amino acids. Germline CDR1 and CDR2: SGHTS and YDEGEE. V lost 0 bases to trimming and J lost 4 bases, with 13 bases between them. Supplemented by reference TRBV5-8 and TRBJ1-2, the full variable domain reads EAGVTQSPTHLIKTRGQQATLRCSPISGHTSVYWYQQALGLGLQFLLWYDEGEERNRGNFPPRFSGRQFPNYSSELNVNALELEDSALYLCASSLGVSGLYGYTFGSGTRLTVV.

The gene calls are TRBV12-3 or TRBV12-4 and TRBJ1-1, with D unclear. The germline V and J ends were trimmed by 6 bases and 5 bases, with 4 bases remaining between them. The length of the CDR3 is 10 residues. CDR3 amino acids: CASRRTEAFF. The CDR3 bases are TGTGCCAGCAGGCGGACTGAAGCTTTCTTT.

This clone was detected a few times. The chain joins TRBV5-1 to TRBJ2-1; no definite D call. The CDR3 spans 12 residues. The germline V and J ends were trimmed by 4 bases and 3 bases, with 5 bases remaining between them. Germline lookup yields CDR1 SGHRS and CDR2 YFSETQ. CDR3 nucleotide sequence: TGCGCCAGCAGCATGGACTACAATGAGCAGTTCTTC. It is translated as CASSMDYNEQFF.

V usage is TRBV2 and J usage is TRBJ1-4; TRBD1 agrees at 7 bases. Germline V gene lookup returns CDR1 SNHLY and CDR2 FYNNEI. Losses at the gene ends were 8 bases for V and 5 bases for J; bases not matched to a gene: 8. CDR3 length equals 14 residues. The CDR3 reads CASGLRDRNEKLFF. The CDR3 DNA is TGTGCCAGCGGCCTCCGGGACAGAAATGAAAAACTGTTTTTT. The full variable domain, rest sourced from reference TRBV2 and TRBJ1-4, is EPEVTQTPSHQVTQMGQEVILRCVPISNHLYFYWYRQILGQKVEFLVSFYNNEISEKSEIFDDQFSVERPDGSNFTLKIRSTKLEDSAMYFCASGLRDRNEKLFFGSGTQLSVL.

In this sample, this clone turned up once. The genes are TRBV21-1 and TRBJ2-5. TRBV21-1 is marked as a pseudogene. This CDR3 contains 16 residues. The CDR3 nucleotides are TGTGCCAGCAGCAAAGAGGATATACGGTCAAAAGAGACCCAGTACTTC. Protein product: CASSKEDIRSKETQYF.

This chain connects TRBV5-1 to TRBJ1-1; no definite D call. The CDR3 is 14 amino acids. Germline CDR1 SGHRS, CDR2 YFSETQ. Deletions cut 1 base from V and 0 bases from J, with 7 bases between. CDR3: CASSLSGLNTEAFF. The CDR3 coding sequence is TGCGCCAGCAGCTTGTCGGGGTTGAACACTGAAGCTTTCTTT.

The gene calls are TRBV9 and TRBJ2-1; TRBD1 is a possible D gene (7 bases). The CDR3 consists of 17 residues. The germline gives CDR1 SGDLS, CDR2 YYNGEE. Trimming removed 0 bases from V and 1 base from J, with 14 bases in between. CDR3: CASSVVSGGYSYNEQFF. In DNA form, the CDR3 reads TGTGCCAGCAGCGTAGTTTCAGGGGGGTATTCCTACAATGAGCAGTTCTTC.

This clone was detected only a few times. The V and J genes are TRBV7-2 and TRBJ2-7; 11 positions agree with TRBD2. The CDR3 extends over 14 amino acids. CDR1 SGHTA and CDR2 FQGNSA come from the germline V gene. Trimming took 5 bases from V and 4 from J; bases not matched to a gene: 4. CDR3 region: CASSPLAGGYEQYF. DNA of the CDR3: TGTGCCAGCAGCCCTTTAGCGGGAGGGTACGAGCAGTACTTC.

This chain uses TRBV11-3 with TRBJ2-3, with 13 bases identical to TRBD2. This CDR3 has 16 residues. Losses at the gene ends were 6 bases for V and 5 bases for J; bases not matched to a gene: 8. CDR1 and CDR2 from the germline V gene are SGHNT and YENEEA. CDR3 in DNA: TGTGCCAGCAGTCCGGGACTAGCGGGATTCGGAGATACGCAGTATTTT. This gives the protein CASSPGLAGFGDTQYF.

This rearrangement joins TRBV18 to TRBJ2-1, with 12 positions matching TRBD1. Germline CDR1 reads KGHSH; CDR2 reads LQKENI. The CDR3 length is 15 residues. Trimming removed 0 bases from V and 11 bases from J; junction bases left unmatched: 5. DNA of the CDR3: TGTGCCAGCTCACCACCGGGACAGGGGGCAGCCAAGCAGTTCTTC. Translated, it gives CASSPPGQGAAKQFF.

This rearrangement joins TRBV19 to TRBJ1-4; D uncertain. Trimming removed 3 bases from V and 8 bases from J, with 19 bases in between. This CDR3 contains 16 residues. Germline V gene sequence: CDR1 LNHDA, CDR2 SQIVND (reference sequence). CDR3 bases: TGTGCCAGTAGTATGAACGGTCAGGCCTCGAGGGAAAAACTGTTTTTT. This codes for CASSMNGQASREKLFF.

V usage is TRBV12-5 and J usage is TRBJ1-3; D remains unclear. Germline assignment: CDR1 LGHNT and CDR2 FRNRAP. There are 12 residues in the CDR3. CDR3 DNA sequence: TGTGCCCCGCAGGCCGCTGGAAACACCATATATTTT. Protein: CAPQAAGNTIYF.

This clone was found a few times. This CDR3 is CASCLRNGELFF. In nucleotides, the CDR3 is TGTGCCAGCTGCTTGCGCAACGGGGAGCTGTTTTTT. The chain employs TRBV12-3 or TRBV12-4 and TRBJ2-2; D unresolved. The CDR3 is 12 residues long. Trimming removed 8 bases from V and 7 bases from J, with 11 bases in between.

The chain carries TRBV6-5 and TRBJ2-2; the match to TRBD1 covers 7 bases. V lost 6 bases, J lost 4 bases, and 8 bases stayed unmatched. Germline-derived CDR1 and CDR2 are MNHEY and SVGAGI. The CDR3 runs to 15 residues. The CDR3 loop reads CASRTGTAGTGELFF. DNA of the CDR3: TGTGCCAGCAGGACCGGGACAGCCGGCACCGGGGAGCTGTTTTTT.